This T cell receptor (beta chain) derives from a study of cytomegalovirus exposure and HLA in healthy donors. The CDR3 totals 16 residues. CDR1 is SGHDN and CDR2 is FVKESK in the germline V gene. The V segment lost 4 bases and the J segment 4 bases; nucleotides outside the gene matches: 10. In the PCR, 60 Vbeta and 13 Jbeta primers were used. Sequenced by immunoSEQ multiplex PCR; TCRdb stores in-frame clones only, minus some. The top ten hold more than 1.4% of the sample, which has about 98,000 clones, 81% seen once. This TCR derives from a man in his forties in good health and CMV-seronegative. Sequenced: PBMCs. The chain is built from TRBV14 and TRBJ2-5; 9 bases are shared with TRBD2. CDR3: CASSRTAGGRRETQYF. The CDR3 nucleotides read TGTGCCAGCAGCCGTACAGCGGGGGGCCGGCGAGAGACCCAGTACTTC.